Listed below are T cell receptor beta chains from one sample, sequenced in a study of T cell responses to AZD1222 COVID-19 vaccine. TCRdb's copy holds only in-frame clones and misses some; the assay was immunoSEQ multiplex PCR. The repertoire holds 150,000 to 200,000 clones, approximately 90% seen once, with approximately 1.7% in the top ten. This specimen consisted of peripheral blood, obtained 28 days after the second AZD1222 dose. These receptor sequences come from an adult who received the AZD1222 COVID-19 vaccine. Each CDR3 is given with its conserved first and last residue. A D gene is named only where the DNA matches it firmly. Clone size is shown for a subset of rows, as once, few, many or a class of expanded clone.

d_call clone_size j_call v_call cdr3_aa cdr3_nt
NA NA TRBJ1-4 TRBV30 CAWGRGGAANEKLFF TGTGCCTGGGGAAGAGGAGGGGCAGCTAATGAAAAACTGTTTTTT
TRBD2 once TRBJ2-2 TRBV7-2 CASSLGTSGVYGELFF TGTGCCAGCAGCTTAGGGACTAGCGGGGTCTACGGGGAGCTGTTTTTT
NA NA TRBJ2-6 TRBV4-1 CASSQGGGTHSGANVLTF TGCGCCAGCAGCCAAGGAGGGGGGACCCACTCTGGGGCCAACGTCCTGACTTTC
NA NA TRBJ1-5 TRBV7-2 CASARRFNQPQHF TGTGCCAGCGCCCGGCGGTTCAATCAGCCCCAGCATTTT
TRBD2 NA TRBJ2-1 TRBV19 CASSMGRLAGTYNEQFF TGTGCCAGTAGTATGGGGCGACTAGCGGGGACCTACAATGAGCAGTTCTTC
TRBD1 NA TRBJ1-2 TRBV19 CASSPNGQGNNGYTF TGTGCCAGTAGTCCAAACGGACAGGGAAATAATGGCTACACCTTC
NA NA TRBJ2-7 TRBV19 CASSKSRGEQYF TGTGCCAGTAGTAAGTCTCGGGGTGAGCAGTACTTC
NA NA TRBJ2-1 TRBV7-9 CASSLAGVSSYNEQFF TGTGCCAGCAGCTTAGCAGGGGTGAGCTCCTACAATGAGCAGTTCTTC
NA NA TRBJ1-5 TRBV15 CATSKDGDRQPQHF TGTGCCACCAGCAAGGACGGGGATCGACAGCCCCAGCATTTT
TRBD1 NA TRBJ1-5 TRBV19 CASSTSFIGTGYQPQHF TGTGCCAGTAGTACCTCCTTTATCGGGACAGGGTATCAGCCCCAGCATTTT
TRBD1 once TRBJ2-7 TRBV7-9 CASSLGTGGAEQYF TGTGCCAGCAGCTTAGGCACAGGGGGCGCCGAGCAGTACTTC
TRBD2 NA TRBJ2-7 TRBV12-5 CASGLGLAGGREQYF TGTGCTAGTGGTTTGGGGCTAGCGGGAGGTAGGGAGCAGTACTTC
NA once TRBJ1-1 TRBV11-2 CASSSGQVLNTEAFF TGTGCCAGCAGCTCGGGACAAGTGTTGAACACTGAAGCTTTCTTT
TRBD1 NA TRBJ2-1 TRBV10-1 CASSEGGTGGDEQFF TGCGCCAGCAGTGAGGGGGGGACAGGAGGGGATGAGCAGTTCTTC
NA NA TRBJ2-1 TRBV5-5 CASSRPTPTNEQFF TGTGCCAGCAGCCGGCCGACCCCCACCAATGAGCAGTTCTTC
TRBD2 once TRBJ2-1 TRBV14 CASSQMTLAGLYNEQFF TGTGCCAGCAGCCAAATGACCTTAGCGGGGTTATACAATGAGCAGTTCTTC
NA NA TRBJ1-2 TRBV6-5 CASSPEGLPGVGYTF TGTGCCAGCAGTCCTGAGGGGCTACCGGGAGTGGGCTACACCTTC
TRBD2 NA TRBJ2-1 TRBV15 CATSRGPSGYNEQFF TGTGCCACCAGCAGAGGGCCTAGCGGTTACAATGAGCAGTTCTTC
NA NA TRBJ2-3 TRBV4-1 CASSQEAPWGVSATDTQYF TGCGCCAGCAGCCAAGAAGCACCCTGGGGGGTGTCCGCCACAGATACGCAGTATTTT
NA NA TRBJ2-1 TRBV7-2 CASSLEVNNEQFF TGTGCCAGCAGCTTAGAGGTAAATAATGAGCAGTTCTTC
TRBD2 once TRBJ2-3 TRBV30 CAWSVWTSGGRDTQYF TGTGCCTGGAGTGTATGGACTAGCGGGGGGCGGGATACGCAGTATTTT
TRBD1 NA TRBJ1-4 TRBV2 CASSDVRTGTKLFF TGTGCCAGCAGTGATGTTAGGACAGGTACTAAACTGTTTTTT
NA NA TRBJ2-7 TRBV19 CASKDRNSYEQYF TGTGCCAGTAAGGACAGAAACTCCTACGAGCAGTACTTC
NA once TRBJ2-3 TRBV11-3 CASTLLDRAYGRAGSGTQYF TGTGCCAGCACCTTGCTTGACAGGGCGTACGGGAGGGCCGGAAGCGGTACGCAGTATTTT
TRBD2 NA TRBJ2-1 TRBV18 CASSREGFYEQFF TGTGCCAGCTCCCGGGAGGGTTTTTATGAGCAGTTCTTC
TRBD2 NA TRBJ2-1 TRBV6-2/TRBV6-3 CASSKTSGQLYNEQFF TGTGCCAGCAGTAAGACTAGCGGGCAACTCTACAATGAGCAGTTCTTC
NA once TRBJ2-1 TRBV12-3/TRBV12-4 CASSFPSVDEQFF TGTGCCAGCAGTTTCCCTAGCGTCGATGAGCAGTTCTTC
NA NA TRBJ2-2 TRBV6-5 CASWYSNTGELFF TGTGCCAGCTGGTATTCGAACACCGGGGAGCTGTTTTTT
NA NA TRBJ1-6 TRBV5-1 CASSPDGGTQSSPLHF TGCGCCAGCAGCCCGGACGGGGGAACCCAATCTTCACCCCTCCACTTT
TRBD1 once TRBJ2-5 TRBV4-3 CASSQDRDRVETQYF TGCGCCAGCAGCCAAGATCGCGACAGGGTGGAGACCCAGTACTTC
NA NA TRBJ1-4 TRBV2 CASSDSGRVNEKLFF TGTGCCAGCAGTGATTCGGGCAGGGTTAATGAAAAACTGTTTTTT
NA NA TRBJ1-4 TRBV5-1 CASSRQSRDEKLFF TGCGCCAGCAGCCGACAGTCCAGGGATGAAAAACTGTTTTTT
NA NA TRBJ1-3 TRBV12-3/TRBV12-4 CASSPNIGNTIYF TGTGCCAGCAGCCCCAATATCGGAAACACCATATATTTT
TRBD2 once TRBJ2-3 TRBV5-6 CASSYEAGVSTDTQYF TGTGCCAGCAGCTATGAAGCGGGAGTGAGTACAGATACGCAGTATTTT
NA once TRBJ1-4 TRBV30 CAWSRRNNEKLFF TGTGCCTGGAGTCGGCGGAATAATGAAAAACTGTTTTTT
TRBD2 few TRBJ2-5 TRBV6-6 CASSPHAGGPVETQYF TGTGCCAGCAGTCCCCACGCGGGGGGGCCGGTTGAGACCCAGTACTTC
TRBD1 NA TRBJ1-6 TRBV4-2 CASSQDRRSSYNSPLHF TGTGCCAGCAGCCAGGACAGGAGGAGCTCCTATAATTCACCCCTCCACTTT
NA once TRBJ1-2 TRBV19 CASSTHRNGYTF TGTGCCAGTAGTACCCACAGGAATGGCTACACCTTC
TRBD2 NA TRBJ2-2 TRBV4-1 CASSQWTSGTNTGELFF TGCGCCAGCAGCCAATGGACTAGCGGGACAAACACCGGGGAGCTGTTTTTT
TRBD1 NA TRBJ1-1 TRBV7-9 CASSPTGGREAFF TGTGCCAGCAGCCCGACAGGGGGCCGTGAAGCTTTCTTT
NA NA TRBJ1-3 TRBV5-6 CASSLVTGNTIYF TGTGCCAGCAGCTTGGTAACTGGAAACACCATATATTTT
NA once TRBJ2-2 TRBV6-2/TRBV6-3 CASSYMDSLPGELFF TGTGCCAGCAGTTACATGGACTCCCTTCCCGGGGAGCTGTTTTTT
NA once TRBJ2-2 TRBV6-5 CASSYSFGELFF TGTGCCAGCAGTTACTCCTTCGGGGAGCTGTTTTTT
TRBD2 NA TRBJ2-1 TRBV4-2 CASSRVRTSGSNEQFF TGTGCCAGCAGCCGAGTCCGGACTAGCGGGAGCAATGAGCAGTTCTTC
NA NA TRBJ1-3 TRBV18 CASSLGDYSGNTIYF TGTGCCAGCTCACTAGGGGATTACTCTGGAAACACCATATATTTT
NA NA TRBJ1-2 TRBV19 CASREQLANYGYTF TGTGCCAGTAGGGAACAGCTCGCTAACTATGGCTACACCTTC
TRBD1 NA TRBJ1-2 TRBV7-9 CASSPRDRGLGDYGYTF TGTGCCAGCAGCCCCCGGGACAGGGGGCTGGGTGACTATGGCTACACCTTC
NA many TRBJ1-4 TRBV18 CASSPKEEQIREKLFF TGTGCCAGCTCACCAAAAGAGGAACAGATTCGCGAAAAACTGTTTTTT